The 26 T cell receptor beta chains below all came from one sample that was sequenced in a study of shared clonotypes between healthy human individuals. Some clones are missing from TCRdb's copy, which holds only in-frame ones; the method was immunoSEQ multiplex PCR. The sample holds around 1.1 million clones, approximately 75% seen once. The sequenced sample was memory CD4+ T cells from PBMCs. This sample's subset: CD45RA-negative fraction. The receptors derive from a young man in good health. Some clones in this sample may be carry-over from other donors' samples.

The CDR3 is CASVRGQGANTGELFF. In nucleotides, the CDR3 is TGTGCCAGCGTTCGGGGACAGGGGGCGAACACCGGGGAGCTGTTTTTT. This sequence joins TRBV27 and TRBJ2-2; 11 bases match TRBD1. Germline CDR1 reads MNHEY; CDR2 reads SMNVEV (reference sequence). Losses at the gene ends were 8 bases for V and 0 bases for J; bases not matched to a gene: 5. The CDR3 runs 16 residues.

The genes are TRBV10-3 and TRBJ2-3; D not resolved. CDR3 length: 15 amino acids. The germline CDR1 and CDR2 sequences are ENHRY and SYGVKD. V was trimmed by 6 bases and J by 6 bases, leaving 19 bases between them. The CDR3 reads CAIRGTAFEMDTQYF. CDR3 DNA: TGTGCCATCAGGGGAACAGCCTTCGAGATGGATACGCAGTATTTT.

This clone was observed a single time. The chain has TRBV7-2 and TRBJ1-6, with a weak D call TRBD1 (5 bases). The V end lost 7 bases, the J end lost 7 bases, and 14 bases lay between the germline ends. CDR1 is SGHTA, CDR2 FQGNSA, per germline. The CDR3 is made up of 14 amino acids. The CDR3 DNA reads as TGTGCCAGCACCCCGGGACCGGTAAATTCACCCCTCCACTTT. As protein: CASTPGPVNSPLHF.

The CDR3 loop is CAIQGARGYTF. The DNA of the CDR3 is TGTGCCATACAGGGGGCCCGGGGCTACACCTTC. The chain recombines TRBV28 with TRBJ1-2; 9 bases are a match to TRBD1. J gave up 8 bases and V 10 bases, and 5 bases lay outside the gene matches. Germline CDR1 and CDR2: MDHEN and SYDVKM. There are 11 residues in the CDR3.

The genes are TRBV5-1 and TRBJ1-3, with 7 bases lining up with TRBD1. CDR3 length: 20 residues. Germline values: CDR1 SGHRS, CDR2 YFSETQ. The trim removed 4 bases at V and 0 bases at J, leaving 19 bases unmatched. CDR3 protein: CASSLGTETTWDLSGNTIYF. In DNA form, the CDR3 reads TGCGCCAGCAGCCTGGGGACAGAGACTACTTGGGACCTCTCTGGAAACACCATATATTTT.

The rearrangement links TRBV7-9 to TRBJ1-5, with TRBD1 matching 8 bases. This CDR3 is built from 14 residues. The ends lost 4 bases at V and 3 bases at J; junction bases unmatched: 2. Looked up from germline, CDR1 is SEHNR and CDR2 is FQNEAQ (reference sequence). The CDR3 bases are TGTGCCAGCAGCTGGACAGGGAACAATCAGCCCCAGCATTTT. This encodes CASSWTGNNQPQHF.

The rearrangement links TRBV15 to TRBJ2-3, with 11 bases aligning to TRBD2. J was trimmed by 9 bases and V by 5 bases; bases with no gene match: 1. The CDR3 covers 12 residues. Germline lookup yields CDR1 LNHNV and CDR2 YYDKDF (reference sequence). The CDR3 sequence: CATSGLAGTQYF. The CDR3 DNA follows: TGTGCCACCAGCGGACTAGCGGGCACGCAGTATTTT.

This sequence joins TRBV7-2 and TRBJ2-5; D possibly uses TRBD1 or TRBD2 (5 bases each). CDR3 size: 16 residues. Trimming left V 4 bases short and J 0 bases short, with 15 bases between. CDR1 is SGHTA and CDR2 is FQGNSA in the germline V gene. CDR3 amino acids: CASSSFGATYQETQYF. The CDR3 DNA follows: TGTGCCAGCAGCTCCTTCGGGGCGACGTACCAAGAGACCCAGTACTTC.

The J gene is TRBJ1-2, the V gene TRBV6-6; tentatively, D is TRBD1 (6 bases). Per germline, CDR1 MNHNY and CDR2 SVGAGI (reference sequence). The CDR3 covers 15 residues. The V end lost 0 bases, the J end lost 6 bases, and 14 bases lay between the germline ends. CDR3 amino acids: CASSYSITTGNGYTF. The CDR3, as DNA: TGTGCCAGCAGTTACTCGATAACCACAGGGAATGGCTACACCTTC.

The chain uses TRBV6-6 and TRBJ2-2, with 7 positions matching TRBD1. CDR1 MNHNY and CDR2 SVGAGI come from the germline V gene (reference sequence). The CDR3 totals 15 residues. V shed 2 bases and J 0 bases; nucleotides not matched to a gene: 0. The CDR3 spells CASSYTGANTGELFF. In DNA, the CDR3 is TGTGCCAGCAGTTACACAGGGGCGAACACCGGGGAGCTGTTTTTT.

This chain's CDR3 is CASSSTTGGDPYEQYF. In DNA, the CDR3 is TGTGCCAGCAGCTCTACGACAGGGGGCGACCCCTACGAGCAGTACTTC. This chain links TRBV5-4 with TRBJ2-7; 10 positions agree with TRBD1. The CDR3 is 16 amino acids. The germline CDR1 and CDR2 sequences are SGHNT and YYREEE (reference sequence). The V segment lost 3 bases and the J segment 2 bases; nucleotides outside the gene matches: 8.

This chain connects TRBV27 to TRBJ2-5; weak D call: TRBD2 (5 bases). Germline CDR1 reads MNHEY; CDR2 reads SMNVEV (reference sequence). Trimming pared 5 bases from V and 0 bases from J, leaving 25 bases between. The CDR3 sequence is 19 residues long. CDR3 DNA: TGTGCCAGCAGTCTAGAAACCAACGGGGAGACTCGCTACCAAGAGACCCAGTACTTC. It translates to CASSLETNGETRYQETQYF.

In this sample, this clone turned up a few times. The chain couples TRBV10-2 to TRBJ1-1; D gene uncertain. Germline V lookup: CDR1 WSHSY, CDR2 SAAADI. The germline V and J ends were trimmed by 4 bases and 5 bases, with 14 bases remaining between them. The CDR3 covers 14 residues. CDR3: CASSGPGVSTEAFF. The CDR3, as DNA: TGCGCCAGCAGTGGACCCGGAGTCTCGACTGAAGCTTTCTTT.

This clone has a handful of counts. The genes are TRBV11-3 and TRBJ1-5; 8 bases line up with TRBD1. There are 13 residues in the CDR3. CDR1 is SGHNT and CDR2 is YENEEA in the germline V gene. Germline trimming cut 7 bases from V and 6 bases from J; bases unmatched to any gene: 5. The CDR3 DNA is TGTGCCAGCACCCCCGGACAGGGTCAGCCCCAGCATTTT. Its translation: CASTPGQGQPQHF.

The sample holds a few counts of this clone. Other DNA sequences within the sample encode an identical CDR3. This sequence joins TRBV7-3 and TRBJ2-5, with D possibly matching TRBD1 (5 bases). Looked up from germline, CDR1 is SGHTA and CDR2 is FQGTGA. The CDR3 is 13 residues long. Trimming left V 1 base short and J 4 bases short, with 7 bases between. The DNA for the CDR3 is TGTGCCAGCAGCTTAAATAGGGGAGAGACCCAGTACTTC. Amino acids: CASSLNRGETQYF. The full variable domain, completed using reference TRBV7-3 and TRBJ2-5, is GAGVSQTPSNKVTEKGKYVELRCDPISGHTALYWYRQSLGQGPEFLIYFQGTGAADDSGLPNDRFFAVRPEGSVSTLKIQRTERGDSAVYLCASSLNRGETQYFGPGTRLLVL.

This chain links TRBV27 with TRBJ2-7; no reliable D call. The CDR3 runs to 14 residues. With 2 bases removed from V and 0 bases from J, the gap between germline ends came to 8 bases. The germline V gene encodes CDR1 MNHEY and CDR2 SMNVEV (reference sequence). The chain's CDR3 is CASSLRAVSYEQYF. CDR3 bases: TGTGCCAGCAGTTTAAGGGCTGTCTCCTACGAGCAGTACTTC.

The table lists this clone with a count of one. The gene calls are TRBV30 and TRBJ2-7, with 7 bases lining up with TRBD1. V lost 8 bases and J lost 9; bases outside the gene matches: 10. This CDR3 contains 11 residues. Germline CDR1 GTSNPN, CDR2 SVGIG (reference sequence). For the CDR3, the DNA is TGTGCCGGACAACAGGGGTCTGCGCAGTACTTC. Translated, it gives CAGQQGSAQYF.

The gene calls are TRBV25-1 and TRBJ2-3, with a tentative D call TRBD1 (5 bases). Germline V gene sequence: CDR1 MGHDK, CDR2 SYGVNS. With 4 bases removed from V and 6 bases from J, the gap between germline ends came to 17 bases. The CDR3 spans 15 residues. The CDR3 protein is CASSGNWGKEDTQYF. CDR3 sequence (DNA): TGTGCCAGCAGTGGCAACTGGGGCAAGGAGGATACGCAGTATTTT.

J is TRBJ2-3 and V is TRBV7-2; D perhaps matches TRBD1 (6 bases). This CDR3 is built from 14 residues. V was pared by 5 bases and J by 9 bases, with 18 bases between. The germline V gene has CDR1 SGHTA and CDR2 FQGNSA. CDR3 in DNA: TGTGCCAGCAGCCCCGGACAGATCGGGGTAACGCAGTATTTT. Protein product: CASSPGQIGVTQYF.

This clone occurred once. CDR3 residues: CASSLGAGGSTGELFF. The CDR3 DNA is TGTGCCAGCAGCTTAGGAGCGGGGGGTTCCACCGGGGAGCTGTTTTTT. The chain has TRBV7-3 and TRBJ2-2; the match to TRBD2 covers 9 bases. CDR1 is SGHTA, CDR2 FQGTGA, per germline. The CDR3 consists of 16 residues. V lost 2 bases to trimming and J lost 4 bases; unmatched junction nucleotides: 5. Together with reference TRBV7-3 and TRBJ2-2, the CDR3 gives the full variable domain: GAGVSQTPSNKVTEKGKYVELRCDPISGHTALYWYRQSLGQGPEFLIYFQGTGAADDSGLPNDRFFAVRPEGSVSTLKIQRTERGDSAVYLCASSLGAGGSTGELFFGEGSRLTVL.

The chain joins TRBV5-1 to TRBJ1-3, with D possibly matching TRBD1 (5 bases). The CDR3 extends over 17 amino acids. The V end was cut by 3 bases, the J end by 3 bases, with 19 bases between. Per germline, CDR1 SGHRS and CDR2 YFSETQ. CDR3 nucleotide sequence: TGCGCCAGCAGCTCCAACACCGTCCGGGGGGGTGGAAACACCATATATTTT. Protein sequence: CASSSNTVRGGGNTIYF.

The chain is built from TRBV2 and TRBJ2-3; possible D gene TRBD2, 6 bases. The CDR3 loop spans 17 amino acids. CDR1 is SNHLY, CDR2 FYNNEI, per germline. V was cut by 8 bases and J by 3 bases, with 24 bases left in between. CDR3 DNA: TGTGCCAGCTATGATTTGGGAAGACTAGTTGTGACAGATACGCAGTATTTT. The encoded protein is CASYDLGRLVVTDTQYF.

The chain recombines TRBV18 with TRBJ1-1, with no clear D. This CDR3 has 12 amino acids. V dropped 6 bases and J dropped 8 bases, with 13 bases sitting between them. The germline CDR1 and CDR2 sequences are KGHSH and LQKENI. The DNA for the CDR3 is TGTGCCAGCTCCCTAGAGCGAAACGAAGCTTTCTTT. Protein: CASSLERNEAFF.

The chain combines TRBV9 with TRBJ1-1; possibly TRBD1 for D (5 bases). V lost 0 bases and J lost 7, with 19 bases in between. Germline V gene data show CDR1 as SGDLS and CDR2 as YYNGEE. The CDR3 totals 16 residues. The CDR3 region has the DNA TGTGCCAGCAGCGTAGACGTCGGGGCGGGAAAGGGTGAAGCTTTCTTT. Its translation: CASSVDVGAGKGEAFF.

The CDR3 DNA is TGTGCCAGCAGCTTACTCGACAGGGGGCTGGAGACCCAGTACTTC. Protein product: CASSLLDRGLETQYF. The V call is TRBV7-8, the J call TRBJ2-5, with 10 bases aligning to TRBD1. The CDR3 runs 15 residues. The ends lost 2 bases at V and 5 bases at J; junction bases unmatched: 5. From germline, CDR1 is SGHVS and CDR2 FQNEAQ.

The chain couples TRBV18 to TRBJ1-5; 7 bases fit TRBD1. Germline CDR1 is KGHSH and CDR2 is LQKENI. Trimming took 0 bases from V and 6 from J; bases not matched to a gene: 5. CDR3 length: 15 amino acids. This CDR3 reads CASSPPGRGVQPQHF. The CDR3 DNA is TGTGCCAGCTCACCACCGGGCAGGGGGGTTCAGCCCCAGCATTTT.